What follows are 25 T cell receptor beta chains derived from one specimen sequenced in a study of T cells in Graves' hyperthyroidism and ophthalmopathy. Amplified TCR beta CDR3 regions came from RNA transcripts. The primer set for the first-round RT-PCR of the TCR CDR3 was HTBI. Each CDR3 protein is one row after TCRdb ran MiXCR on the multiplex PCR reads. Of 550,000 to 700,000 distinct CDR3 sequences in the sample, more than 45% are singletons; the top ten hold 15% to 20%. Sequencing was carried out using peripheral blood or thyroid tissue (not recorded which). Receptors were obtained from an adult woman with Graves' disease, either hyperthyroidism or ophthalmopathy (not recorded which).

In this sample, this clonotype turned up many times. V usage is TRBV11-2 and J usage is TRBJ2-5; TRBD2 might be the D (5 bases). CDR3 length: 15 amino acids. The V and J ends lost 5 bases and 2 bases respectively, with 15 bases between them. Per the germline V gene, CDR1 is SGHAT and CDR2 is FQNNGV. CDR3 region: CASSRLRSGQETQYF. The CDR3 DNA sequence: TGTGCCAGCAGCCGACTAAGGAGTGGGCAAGAGACCCAGTACTTC.

In this sample, this clonotype turned up many times. The chain joins TRBV20-1 to TRBJ2-7, with TRBD2 matching over 10 bases. The CDR3 sequence is 15 residues long. Germline values: CDR1 DFQATT, CDR2 SNEGSKA (reference sequence). The junction had 10 bases not matched to a gene; V was cut back by 6 bases and J by 2 bases. The CDR3 here is CSAVLAGADPYEQYF. The CDR3, as DNA: TGCAGTGCCGTGCTAGCGGGAGCAGACCCCTACGAGCAGTACTTC.

This chain links TRBV28 with TRBJ2-5, with a possible D match to TRBD1 (5 bases). Germline CDR1 and CDR2: MDHEN and SYDVKM. This CDR3 has 15 amino acids. V was cut by 7 bases and J by 2 bases, with 17 bases left in between. The CDR3 sequence: CASKQGGVPQETQYF. The CDR3 nucleotides are TGTGCCAGCAAGCAGGGCGGAGTACCACAAGAGACCCAGTACTTC.

The rearrangement joins TRBV28 to TRBJ2-7; D gene unclear. CDR3 length: 10 residues. CDR1 and CDR2 (germline): MDHEN, SYDVKM. V lost 10 bases and J 2 bases, leaving 6 bases between the germline ends. The CDR3 protein is CAIGAYEQYF. The CDR3 DNA sequence: TGTGCCATCGGCGCCTACGAGCAGTACTTC.

The chain employs TRBV29-1 and TRBJ2-7, with D perhaps matching TRBD2 (6 bases). Germline lookup yields CDR1 SQVTM and CDR2 ANQGSEA. V lost 7 bases, J lost 0 bases, and 19 bases lay in between. The CDR3 has 15 amino acids. The CDR3 is CSASLAGRGSYEQYF. Here the CDR3 DNA reads TGCAGCGCGTCACTAGCCGGGAGAGGCTCCTACGAGCAGTACTTC.

The chain combines TRBV3-1 with TRBJ1-1; possible D gene TRBD1, 6 bases. This CDR3 is built from 15 residues. CDR1 LGHDT and CDR2 YNNKEL come from the germline V gene (reference sequence). V lost 1 base, J lost 0 bases, and 9 bases lay in between. The CDR3 sequence is CASSQGDNMNTEAFF. The CDR3 region has the DNA TGTGCCAGCAGCCAAGGGGACAACATGAACACTGAAGCTTTCTTT. The full variable domain, in which reference TRBV3-1 and TRBJ1-1 provide the parts outside the CDR3, is DTAVSQTPKYLVTQMGNDKSIKCEQNLGHDTMYWYKQDSKKFLKIMFSYNNKELIINETVPNRFSPKSPDKAHLNLHINSLELGDSAVYFCASSQGDNMNTEAFFGQGTRLTVV.

A few counts support this clonotype. The V and J genes are TRBV6-4 and TRBJ2-3; perhaps TRBD2 as D (6 bases). From germline, CDR1 is MRHNA and CDR2 SNTAGT. V was trimmed by 10 bases and J by 2 bases, leaving 16 bases between them. The CDR3 runs to 14 residues. CDR3 nucleotide sequence: TGTGCCATCGGTGCGGGACGGACCACAGATACGCAGTATTTT. Amino acids: CAIGAGRTTDTQYF.

CDR3 amino acids: CASTGGYSQPQHF. DNA for the CDR3: TGTGCCAGCACAGGGGGTTATAGTCAGCCCCAGCATTTT. V usage is TRBV28 and J usage is TRBJ1-5; 7 bases are shared with TRBD1. This CDR3 region has 13 residues. The germline V gene has CDR1 MDHEN and CDR2 SYDVKM. Germline trimming cut 7 bases from V and 6 bases from J; bases unmatched to any gene: 6.

This chain connects TRBV14 to TRBJ1-1, with D unclear. V lost 1 base and J 4 bases, leaving 10 bases between the germline ends. From germline, CDR1 is SGHDN and CDR2 FVKESK. CDR3 size: 14 residues. The CDR3: CASSQAPRSTEAFF. The CDR3 DNA reads as TGTGCCAGCAGCCAAGCACCTCGGAGCACTGAAGCTTTCTTT.

The rearrangement uses TRBV29-1 and TRBJ1-2; D is undetermined. Deletions cut 0 bases from V and 7 bases from J, with 6 bases between. The length of the CDR3 is 11 residues. The germline CDR1 and CDR2 sequences are SQVTM and ANQGSEA. CDR3 in DNA: TGCAGCGTTGAAGATATAGGTGGCTACACCTTC. This gives the protein CSVEDIGGYTF.

This clonotype was recorded at least ten times. The V call is TRBV3-1, the J call TRBJ2-5; 10 bases fit TRBD2. V shed 5 bases and J 2 bases; nucleotides not matched to a gene: 5. This CDR3 spans 15 amino acids. Germline loops: CDR1 LGHDT, CDR2 YNNKEL (reference sequence). The CDR3 region is CASSKGLASQETQYF. CDR3 nucleotides: TGTGCCAGCAGCAAGGGACTAGCGTCTCAAGAGACCCAGTACTTC.

The chain uses TRBV7-9 and TRBJ2-7; D perhaps matches TRBD2 (5 bases). The CDR3 has 15 residues. V lost 6 bases and J 8 bases, leaving 23 bases between the germline ends. Germline loops: CDR1 SEHNR, CDR2 FQNEAQ (reference sequence). Here the CDR3 DNA reads TGTGCCAGCAGTCGGGGAAGTCGGTATCAGCCCCAGCAGTACTTC. Translating gives CASSRGSRYQPQQYF.

The V call is TRBV3-1, the J call TRBJ2-7; no definite D call. CDR3 length equals 15 residues. With 4 bases removed from V and 0 bases from J, the gap between germline ends came to 13 bases. Germline loops: CDR1 LGHDT, CDR2 YNNKEL (reference sequence). The DNA for the CDR3 is TGTGCCAGCAGCCTTAACCGGGCTTCCTCCTACGAGCAGTACTTC. It translates to CASSLNRASSYEQYF.

This clonotype came up many times. The J gene is TRBJ2-7, the V gene TRBV7-9; D ambiguous. The CDR3 has 16 amino acids. CDR1 SEHNR and CDR2 FQNEAQ come from the germline V gene (reference sequence). The V gene lost 1 base and the J gene lost 1 base, with 14 bases spanning the gap. This CDR3 is CASSLGGPLLSYEQYF. The CDR3 DNA reads TGTGCCAGCAGCTTAGGAGGACCACTATTGTCCTACGAGCAGTACTTC.

Only a few counts were recorded for this clonotype. The chain employs TRBV29-1 and TRBJ1-2, with D uncertain. Deletions cut 3 bases from V and 4 bases from J, with 12 bases between. The CDR3 length is 13 residues. Germline V lookup: CDR1 SQVTM, CDR2 ANQGSEA. The CDR3 reads CSVDPPTGYGYTF. CDR3 nucleotide sequence: TGCAGCGTTGATCCGCCCACCGGCTATGGCTACACCTTC.

This rearrangement joins TRBV9 to TRBJ1-1, with 7 bases that match TRBD1. The V segment lost 2 bases and the J segment 1 base; nucleotides outside the gene matches: 2. This CDR3 contains 14 residues. Germline V gives CDR1 SGDLS, CDR2 YYNGEE. CDR3 amino acids: CASSVDRPNTEAFF. The DNA for the CDR3 is TGTGCCAGCAGCGTGGACAGGCCGAACACTGAAGCTTTCTTT.

The J gene is TRBJ2-1, the V gene TRBV5-1; a possible D gene is TRBD1 (6 bases). The CDR3 totals 14 residues. CDR1 is SGHRS and CDR2 is YFSETQ in the germline V gene. Trimming took off 4 bases at V and 10 bases at J, with 18 bases between the two ends. The CDR3 protein is CASSPLMDSQEQFF. DNA of the CDR3: TGCGCCAGCAGCCCGTTAATGGACAGCCAGGAGCAGTTCTTC.

This clonotype was recorded a few times. One end of the junction fails to match germline, which may point to a read error. This chain links TRBV7-4 with TRBJ2-5, with D perhaps TRBD1 (6 bases). The length of the CDR3 is 15 residues. Germline lookup yields CDR1 SGHVT and CDR2 SQSDAQ. This CDR3 reads CASNLEDLRGETQYF. The CDR3 DNA follows: TGTGCCAGCAACTTAGAGGACCTGAGGGGGGAGACCCAGTACTTC.

The chain uses TRBV3-1 and TRBJ1-3; D not resolved. V lost 0 bases, J lost 4 bases, and 10 bases lay in between. Germline V gene data show CDR1 as LGHDT and CDR2 as YNNKEL (reference sequence). The CDR3 spans 15 residues. The CDR3 region is CASSQDSWRGNTIYF. Written as DNA, the CDR3 is TGTGCCAGCAGCCAAGATTCCTGGCGAGGAAACACCATATATTTT.

In the case of this clonotype: At one end, the junction sequence differs from germline, possibly due to a read error. This chain links TRBV6-5 with TRBJ1-6; 8 bases match TRBD1. Germline V gene sequence: CDR1 MNHEY, CDR2 SVGAGI. This CDR3 comprises 19 residues. CDR3: CASSYTGQGSSSYNSPPHF. The CDR3 DNA follows: TGTGCCAGCAGTTACACAGGACAGGGCTCAAGCTCCTATAATTCACCCCCCCACTTT.

This clonotype was recorded only once. V gene TRBV10-3 combines with J gene TRBJ1-4; tentative D call: TRBD1 (6 bases). Germline loops: CDR1 ENHRY, CDR2 SYGVKD. The CDR3 extends over 15 amino acids. Trimming cost V 4 bases and J 8 bases, with 17 bases left between them. The CDR3 region is CAISGGQGRREKLFF. DNA of the CDR3: TGTGCCATCAGTGGAGGTCAGGGGCGCCGGGAAAAACTGTTTTTT.

This clonotype was observed many times. This chain joins TRBV20-1 and TRBJ1-2; the D gene is possibly TRBD1 (5 bases). With 2 bases removed from V and 3 bases from J, the gap between germline ends came to 16 bases. Per germline, CDR1 DFQATT and CDR2 SNEGSKA (reference sequence). The CDR3 is 15 residues long. The CDR3 DNA reads as TGCAGTGCTAGATCCCCCGGGCGAGGGGACTATGGCTACACCTTC. Translation gives CSARSPGRGDYGYTF.

The chain uses TRBV29-1 and TRBJ2-7; D perhaps matches TRBD1 (6 bases). V was trimmed by 8 bases and J by 0 bases, leaving 17 bases between them. CDR3 length: 14 residues. Germline-derived CDR1 and CDR2 are SQVTM and ANQGSEA. For the CDR3, the DNA is TGCAGCAGTCAGCAGGGGCTTAACTCCTACGAGCAGTACTTC. This sequence encodes CSSQQGLNSYEQYF.

This clonotype has a handful of counts. V usage is TRBV29-1 and J usage is TRBJ1-2; TRBD1 aligns across 11 bases. CDR1 and CDR2 (germline): SQVTM, ANQGSEA. With V trimmed by 4 bases and J by 8 bases, 6 bases remained unmatched. This CDR3 comprises 13 residues. The CDR3 protein is CSVGGQGARGYTF. In DNA, the CDR3 is TGCAGCGTTGGCGGACAGGGGGCGAGGGGCTACACCTTC.

The genes are TRBV12-3 or TRBV12-4 and TRBJ1-2, with a possible D match to TRBD1 (5 bases). This CDR3 has 15 amino acids. V lost 2 bases to trimming and J lost 5 bases, with 15 bases between them. CDR3: CASSLRGLGRYGYTF. The CDR3 nucleotides read TGTGCCAGCAGTTTACGGGGCCTGGGGAGGTATGGCTACACCTTC.